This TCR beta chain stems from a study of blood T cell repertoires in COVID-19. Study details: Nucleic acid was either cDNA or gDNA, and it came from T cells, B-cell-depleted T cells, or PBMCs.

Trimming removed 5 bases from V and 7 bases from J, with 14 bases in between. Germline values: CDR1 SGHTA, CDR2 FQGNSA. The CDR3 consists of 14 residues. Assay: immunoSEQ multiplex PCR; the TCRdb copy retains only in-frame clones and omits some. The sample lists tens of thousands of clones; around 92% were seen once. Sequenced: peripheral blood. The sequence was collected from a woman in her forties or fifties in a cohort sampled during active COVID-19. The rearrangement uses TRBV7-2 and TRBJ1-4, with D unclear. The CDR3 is CASSRGPGGEKLFF. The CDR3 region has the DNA TGTGCCAGCAGCCGCGGTCCAGGAGGTGAAAAACTGTTTTTT. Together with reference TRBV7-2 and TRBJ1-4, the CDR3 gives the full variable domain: GAGVSQSPSNKVTEKGKDVELRCDPISGHTALYWYRQSLGQGLEFLIYFQGNSAPDKSGLPSDRFSAERTGGSVSTLTIQRTQQEDSAVYLCASSRGPGGEKLFFGSGTQLSVL.